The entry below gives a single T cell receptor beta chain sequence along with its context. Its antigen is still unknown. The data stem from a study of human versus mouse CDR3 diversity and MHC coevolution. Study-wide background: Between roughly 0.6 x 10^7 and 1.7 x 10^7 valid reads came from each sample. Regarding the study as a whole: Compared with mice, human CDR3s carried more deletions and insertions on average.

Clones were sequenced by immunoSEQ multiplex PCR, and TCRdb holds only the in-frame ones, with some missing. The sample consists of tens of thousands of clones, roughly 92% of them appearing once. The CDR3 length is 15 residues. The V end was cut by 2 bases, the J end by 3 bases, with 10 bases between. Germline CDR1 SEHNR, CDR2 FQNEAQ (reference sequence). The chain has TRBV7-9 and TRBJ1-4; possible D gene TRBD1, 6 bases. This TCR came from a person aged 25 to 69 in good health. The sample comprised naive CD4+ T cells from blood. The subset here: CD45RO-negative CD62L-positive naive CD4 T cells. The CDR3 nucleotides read TGTGCCAGCAGCTTACAAGGGGGGGCTAATGAAAAACTGTTTTTT. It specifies CASSLQGGANEKLFF.